These T cell receptor beta chains were read from a single sample in a study of OX40 agonist ivuxolimab in advanced cancers. Profiled with immunoSEQ multiplex PCR; TCRdb holds only in-frame clones, not every one. Seen here are approximately 87,000 clones, about 93% observed once, and the top ten hold 0.81%. The material sequenced was CD4+ or CD8+ T cells sorted from blood, taken in a trial of the OX40 agonist ivuxolimab. These receptors all stem from an adult with an advanced solid tumor such as melanoma, head and neck, liver or kidney cancer. The CDR3 runs from the conserved cysteine through the conserved F or W. The D gene is left open where the match is weak. For some rows the clone size is stated as once, few or many, or as a class when expanded; others skip it.

D	J	V	size	DNA	CDR3
TRBD1	TRBJ1-2	TRBV30	.	TGTGCCTGGAGTGTAGATTCCGGTCTGGGACAGATCTCCTACTTC	CAWSVDSGLGQISYF
TRBD1	TRBJ1-5	TRBV7-8	.	TGTGCCAGCAGCTTAGCAGGGACAGGTCAGCCCCAGCATTTT	CASSLAGTGQPQHF
.	TRBJ1-1	TRBV7-2	.	TGTGCCAGCAGCCCAGGAACGTGGAACACTGAAGCTTTCTTT	CASSPGTWNTEAFF
TRBD1	TRBJ2-7	TRBV2	once	TGTGCCAGCAGCGCTCAGGGGGTCCACGAGCAGTACTTC	CASSAQGVHEQYF
.	TRBJ2-3	TRBV19	.	TGTGCCAGTAGTCCGAACGTCGGGTACACTAGCACAGATACGCAGTATTTT	CASSPNVGYTSTDTQYF
.	TRBJ1-3	TRBV28	.	TGTGCCAGCAGGCTAGGTGGTAGGGGGAGTAGGTCTGGAAACACCATATATTTT	CASRLGGRGSRSGNTIYF
.	TRBJ2-7	TRBV5-8	.	TGTGCCAGCAGCTTACGGCGGGGCTCCTACGAGCAGTACTTC	CASSLRRGSYEQYF
TRBD1	TRBJ1-2	TRBV30	.	TGTGCCTGGAGCTTACAGGGGGGCTACACCTTC	CAWSLQGGYTF
.	TRBJ1-3	TRBV4-3	.	TGCGCCAGCAGCCAAGACGGGAAAGGGACAGGAAACACCATATATTTT	CASSQDGKGTGNTIYF
.	TRBJ2-7	TRBV5-1	.	TGCGCCAGCAGCTTGGACAGGGTTAACGAGCAGTACTTC	CASSLDRVNEQYF
TRBD1	TRBJ1-2	TRBV6-1	.	TGTGCCAGCAGCCGGGACAGGGGGCCTGGCTACACCTTC	CASSRDRGPGYTF
.	TRBJ2-7	TRBV30	.	TGTGCCTGGAGGCCCCCCGACTTTGGGGGGACGTCTTACGAGCAGTACTTC	CAWRPPDFGGTSYEQYF
.	TRBJ2-3	TRBV7-3	.	TGTGCCAGCAGCCCCTTCCTAACTAGAGGCACAGATACGCAGTATTTT	CASSPFLTRGTDTQYF
.	TRBJ1-1	TRBV19	once	TGTGCCAGTAGTATCCAGGGTTTGAACACTGAAGCTTTCTTT	CASSIQGLNTEAFF
.	TRBJ1-2	TRBV28	.	TGTGCCAGCAGTGGACAACGGTTCGTCTATGGCTACACCTTC	CASSGQRFVYGYTF
TRBD1	TRBJ2-7	TRBV19	.	TGTGCCAGTAGTATCGGGACAGGGGGCGGTTACTACGAGCAGTACTTC	CASSIGTGGGYYEQYF
.	TRBJ1-3	TRBV7-9	.	TGTGCCAGCAGCTTGATGAGACAGATGTACTCTGGAAACACCATATATTTT	CASSLMRQMYSGNTIYF
.	TRBJ1-6	TRBV9	.	TGTGCCAGCAGCGTAGCCGCCTCCCCCCTCAGGAATTCACCCCTCCACTTT	CASSVAASPLRNSPLHF
.	TRBJ1-1	TRBV4-1	.	TGCGCCAGCAGCCAGGGCCCCCTCATGAACACTGAAGCTTTCTTT	CASSQGPLMNTEAFF
TRBD1	TRBJ2-1	TRBV7-6	.	TGTGCCAGCAGCTTAACAGGGGACAATGAGCAGTTCTTC	CASSLTGDNEQFF
TRBD1	TRBJ1-2	TRBV6-1	.	TGTGCCAGCGGGGACAGGGGGCGAAGCTATGGCTACACCTTC	CASGDRGRSYGYTF
TRBD2	TRBJ2-1	TRBV4-3	once	TGCGCCAGCAGCCAAGAAGGTGGGCCGGGAGGGCCCTTCGATGAGCAGTTCTTC	CASSQEGGPGGPFDEQFF
TRBD2	TRBJ2-5	TRBV7-2	.	TGTGCCAGCAGCTTCGACAGCGGGAAAGAGACCCAGTACTTC	CASSFDSGKETQYF
TRBD2	TRBJ2-7	TRBV7-9	.	TGTGCCAGCAGCTTCCGCGCGGGAGGGATCTACGAGCAGTACTTC	CASSFRAGGIYEQYF
TRBD1	TRBJ2-1	TRBV6-4	.	TGTGCCAGCAGTTCGGGACAGGGGATCGATGAGCAGTTCTTC	CASSSGQGIDEQFF
TRBD2	TRBJ2-5	TRBV5-1	once	TGCGCCAGCAGCTTGGGGGGGACTAGCGGAGTACAAGAGACCCAGTACTTC	CASSLGGTSGVQETQYF
.	TRBJ2-7	TRBV7-6	.	TGTGCCAGCAGCTTATCCCGGGCTAGCTCCTACGAGCAGTACTTC	CASSLSRASSYEQYF
.	TRBJ2-7	TRBV5-5	.	TGTGCCAGCAGCTTTTTGGGAGGGCAGGGGGCCTACGAGCAGTACTTC	CASSFLGGQGAYEQYF
TRBD1	TRBJ1-3	TRBV28	.	TGTGCCAGCAGTCCTCCGGGACAGCCGGGACGGAACACCATATATTTT	CASSPPGQPGRNTIYF
.	TRBJ1-1	TRBV18	.	TGTGCCAGCTCACCAGGGAGTAGGGACACTGAAGCTTTCTTT	CASSPGSRDTEAFF
.	TRBJ1-5	TRBV7-2	.	TGTGCCAGCAGCTTAGACGGATTACACAATCAGCCCCAGCATTTT	CASSLDGLHNQPQHF
.	TRBJ2-3	TRBV7-9	.	TGTGCCAGCAGCTTCCTAAGCACAGATACGCAGTATTTT	CASSFLSTDTQYF
TRBD2	TRBJ2-2	TRBV9	.	TGTGCCAGCGGGGGGACTAGCGGGATGGGGAACACCGGGGAGCTGTTTTTT	CASGGTSGMGNTGELFF
TRBD2	TRBJ2-2	TRBV5-4	.	TGTGCCAGCAGCTTCCAGGGCCTAGCGGGGCTGAACACCGGGGAGCTGTTTTTT	CASSFQGLAGLNTGELFF
TRBD1	TRBJ1-3	TRBV6-1	once	TGTGCCAGCAGTGCCCGGGACAGGGCTGGAAACACCATATATTTT	CASSARDRAGNTIYF
.	TRBJ1-1	TRBV4-3	.	TGCGCCAGCAGCCAATGGACAGCCACTGAAGCTTTCTTT	CASSQWTATEAFF
TRBD2	TRBJ2-1	TRBV9	.	TGTGCCAGCAGCGTGGGCCTAGCGGAGATCGACAATGAGCAGTTCTTC	CASSVGLAEIDNEQFF
.	TRBJ1-1	TRBV7-8	.	TGTGCCAGCAGCTTAGCGGTGGGGAACACTGAAGCTTTCTTT	CASSLAVGNTEAFF
TRBD2	TRBJ2-3	TRBV7-6	few	TGTGCCAGCAGTTCCGGCGCCCCCCAGGGCGGGGGAGATACGCAGTATTTT	CASSSGAPQGGGDTQYF
TRBD2	TRBJ2-6	TRBV7-2	few	TGTGCCAGCAGCTACCTGGCGGGGGCTGGGGCCAACGTCCTGACTTTC	CASSYLAGAGANVLTF
TRBD2	TRBJ2-7	TRBV5-1	.	TGCGCCAGCAGCTTGGGTTCCGGGAGGGCCGGACTTTACGAGCAGTACTTC	CASSLGSGRAGLYEQYF
.	TRBJ1-2	TRBV5-1	.	TGCGCCAGCAGTTTGGGGAACAGGGACGTCTATGGCTACACCTTC	CASSLGNRDVYGYTF
TRBD1	TRBJ1-2	TRBV10-3	.	TGTGCCATCAGCGGGGGACAGTCTATAATGAACTATGGCTACACCTTC	CAISGGQSIMNYGYTF
TRBD1	TRBJ1-2	TRBV5-1	.	TGCGCCAGCAGCAAGTCCCGGGACAGTCTCGGCTATGGCTACACCTTC	CASSKSRDSLGYGYTF
.	TRBJ2-2	TRBV6-6	.	TGTGCCAGCAACTCCGGCTGGGGGGACGGGGAGCTGTTTTTT	CASNSGWGDGELFF
TRBD2	TRBJ2-1	TRBV5-4	.	TGTGCCAGCAGCTTTGCGGGAGGGGGTGCCTACAATGAGCAGTTCTTC	CASSFAGGGAYNEQFF
.	TRBJ2-7	TRBV5-8	.	TGTGCCAGCAGCTTGACGGCTTCCCCGGCCTACGAGCAGTACTTC	CASSLTASPAYEQYF
TRBD2	TRBJ2-7	TRBV4-2	.	TGTGCCAGCAGCCAAGATACTTGGACTAGCAGCCCCTACGAGCAGTACTTC	CASSQDTWTSSPYEQYF
TRBD2	TRBJ2-7	TRBV7-6	.	TGTGCCAGCAGCCCCGGAGTAGCGGGAGGCTACGAGCAGTACTTC	CASSPGVAGGYEQYF
.	TRBJ1-4	TRBV19	once	TGTGCCAGTAGTAGAGATAGGGAGGAAAAACTGTTTTTT	CASSRDREEKLFF
TRBD2	TRBJ2-2	TRBV5-5	.	TGTGCCAGCAGCTTGGCCGGCTGGACTAGCGGGAGATGGCACACCGGGGAGCTGTTTTTT	CASSLAGWTSGRWHTGELFF
.	TRBJ1-3	TRBV27	.	TGTGCCAGCAGTTTAGGGGGGGCCGGAAACACCATATATTTT	CASSLGGAGNTIYF
.	TRBJ2-7	TRBV5-1	.	TGCGCCAGCAGCACCGGGACTGCCGGGGGCGAGCAGTACTTC	CASSTGTAGGEQYF